This section outlines one T cell receptor (beta chain) sequence together with its context. The data stem from a study of blood T cell repertoires in COVID-19. Measured with immunoSEQ multiplex PCR; TCRdb has only the in-frame clones, and not every one. Of roughly 200,000 clones detected, 75% to 90% appear once; the ten largest clones hold around 8%. Trimming removed 6 bases from V and 1 base from J, with 7 bases in between. The CDR3 extends over 13 amino acids. From germline, CDR1 is WSHSY and CDR2 SAAADI. The TCR sequence derives from a woman of 80 years or more with COVID-19, enrolled during active disease. Sequences were obtained from peripheral blood. This rearrangement joins TRBV10-2 to TRBJ2-1; D is unclear. The CDR3 coding sequence is TGCGCCAGCAGCTTGAGTTCCTACAATGAGCAGTTCTTC. It specifies CASSLSSYNEQFF.